A single sample is the source of the 29 T cell receptor beta chains below, sequenced in a study of tumor-infiltrating lymphocytes in primary liver carcinoma (dated by TCRdb to 2016 to 2017). Total RNA and DNA were co-extracted without cell sorting from approximately 20-30 mg of bulk tissue using the AllPrep DNA/RNA mini kit. Sequenced on an Illumina HiSeq 2500. TCRbeta-specific cDNA was reverse-transcribed from roughly 500 ng total RNA using a constant-region primer and ProtoScript II reverse transcriptase. Construction of the TCRbeta libraries relied on three nested rounds of multiplex PCR, following a slightly modified ARM-PCR procedure. Multiplex TRBV1-TRBV30 forward primers and a Cbeta reverse primer were used in the first two PCR rounds, each of which was run for approximately 11 cycles. Clones were called with MiXCR by TCRdb after fastp trimmed the public reads at Q25, and only in-frame beta chains were retained. Entries that share a CDR3 protein sequence are merged under the most common genes and DNA. The sample has about 100,000 distinct CDR3 sequences on record, about 67% of them singletons. The ten largest account for 12% of the sample.

Sequencing was performed on liver tumor tissue from sampling region 2. In light of the paper, this sample's cell subset or site label describes: tumor region T2, inferior pole. These receptors originate from a woman aged 55-70 years with primary liver carcinoma and hepatitis B virus infection.

On this clonotype: Because the CDR3 is missing its conserved closing phenylalanine or tryptophan, this is likely a read error. It is unclear where the CDR3 begins or ends on the DNA, so no DNA is shown, and the CDR3 is as TCRdb lists it. The V and J genes are TRBV11-2 and TRBJ1-6. Germline CDR1 and CDR2: SGHAT and FQNNGV. Both ends counted, the CDR3 spans 13 residues. The CDR3 region is CSSSLDPNSPFHS.

About this clonotype: At one end the junction does not follow the germline gene, possibly because of a read error. This chain connects TRBV12-3 or TRBV12-4 to TRBJ2-7; D uncertain. This CDR3 spans 14 amino acids. As DNA, the CDR3 is TGTGCCAACACCAACGACGCCGGCTCCTACGAGCAATACTTC. It specifies CANTNDAGSYEQYF.

Concerning this clonotype itself: The junction differs from germline at one of its ends, possibly a read error. This sequence joins TRBV11-1 and TRBJ2-7; either TRBD1 or TRBD2 may supply D (5 bases each). The germline V gene has CDR1 SGHAT and CDR2 FQDESV (reference sequence). This CDR3 is 15 amino acids long. CDR3 loop: CACSFLQGPSYEQYF. In DNA, the CDR3 is TGTGCCTGCAGTTTCCTGCAGGGACCCTCCTACGAGCAGTACTTC.

The chain joins TRBV20-1 to TRBJ1-5, with 8 bases aligning to TRBD1. Germline V lookup: CDR1 DFQATT, CDR2 SNEGSKA (reference sequence). The CDR3 has 18 residues. Trimming took 1 base from V and 2 from J; bases not matched to a gene: 13. The CDR3: CSARGPPVTGVGNQPQHF. The CDR3 DNA reads as TGCAGTGCTAGAGGCCCCCCGGTGACAGGGGTCGGCAATCAGCCCCAGCATTTT.

The chain links TRBV10-3 to TRBJ1-1; D not resolved. CDR1 ENHRY and CDR2 SYGVKD come from the germline V gene. The CDR3 spans 14 residues. Trimming pared 6 bases from V and 3 bases from J, leaving 14 bases between. The CDR3 loop is CAISSEASYTEAFF. The CDR3, as DNA: TGTGCCATCAGCTCAGAGGCGTCATACACTGAAGCTTTCTTT.

For this clonotype: The junction departs from the called germline gene at one end, perhaps through a read error. The chain joins TRBV6-5 to TRBJ1-1, with D hard to call. CDR3 length: 15 residues. CDR1 is MNHEY and CDR2 is SVGAGI in the germline V gene. The CDR3 sequence is CASIPIPTSNTEAFF. The CDR3 DNA reads TGTGCAAGCATCCCGATACCTACATCGAACACTGAAGCTTTCTTT.

This clonotype has only a few counts. The V call is TRBV7-9, the J call TRBJ2-5, with TRBD1 matching over 7 bases. Germline loops: CDR1 SEHNR, CDR2 FQNEAQ (reference sequence). CDR3 size: 14 residues. V shed 5 bases, J shed 4 bases, and the junction held 7 bases outside the gene matches. CDR3 in amino acids: CASSPTQGRETQYF. Written as DNA, the CDR3 is TGTGCCAGCAGCCCAACACAGGGGCGAGAGACCCAGTACTTC.

This clonotype occurred many times. This chain links TRBV4-2 with TRBJ1-6; no definite D call. Germline V gives CDR1 LGHNA, CDR2 YNFKEQ. V dropped 1 base and J dropped 4 bases, with 8 bases sitting between them. CDR3 length equals 15 residues. As DNA, the CDR3 is TGTGCCAGCAGCCAAGTAGGGTTTTATAATTCACCCCTCCACTTT. The encoded protein is CASSQVGFYNSPLHF.

The chain is built from TRBV6-1 and TRBJ2-7; D might be TRBD2 (5 bases). Matching the DNA end better, TRBJ2-1 makes the J call doubtful. The CDR3 contains 15 residues. Germline CDR1 is MNHNS and CDR2 is SASEGT. Here the CDR3 reads CASNEASGSSYEQFF. CDR3 nucleotides: TGTGCCAGCAATGAGGCGAGTGGGAGCTCCTACGAGCAGTTCTTC.

The sample holds many counts of this clonotype. This chain connects TRBV6-6 to TRBJ1-2; maybe TRBD1 (6 bases). In germline, CDR1 is MNHNY, CDR2 SVGAGI (reference sequence). V lost 4 bases to trimming and J lost 7 bases, with 16 bases between them. The CDR3 totals 14 residues. CDR3 nucleotides: TGTGCCAGCAGTTTCCCCGGCAGGGGAGGTGGCTACACCTTC. Amino acids: CASSFPGRGGGYTF.

The rearrangement uses TRBV11-2 and TRBJ2-7; 10 positions agree with TRBD2. The germline V gene encodes CDR1 SGHAT and CDR2 FQNNGV. This CDR3 region has 14 residues. CDR3 residues: CISSLLAGHGEQYF. DNA for the CDR3: TGTATCAGCAGCTTACTAGCGGGACACGGCGAGCAGTACTTC.

Details on this clonotype: The germline gene is not matched at one end of the junction; a read error may be the cause. The gene calls are TRBV11-2 and TRBJ1-4, with D hard to call. The CDR3 loop spans 14 amino acids. CDR1 SGHAT and CDR2 FQNNGV come from the germline V gene. DNA for the CDR3: TGTGCTAGCAGCCCCGACGGGTTGAATGAAAAACTGTTTTTC. It codes for CASSPDGLNEKLFF.

Note on this clonotype: No conserved phenylalanine or tryptophan is present at the end of the CDR3, so a read error is the likely explanation. The genes are TRBV29-1 and TRBJ2-7, with 9 positions matching TRBD2. Germline values: CDR1 SQVTM, CDR2 ANQGSEA. The CDR3 runs to 14 residues. The junction had 9 bases not matched to a gene; V was cut back by 5 bases and J by 4 bases. The DNA of the CDR3 is TGCAGCGTTTCGGACGGGACTAGCTCTTACGAGCAGTACCTC. Protein sequence: CSVSDGTSSYEQYL.

This clonotype is medium-sized (0.01 to 0.1%) by share. The J gene is TRBJ2-3, the V gene TRBV4-2; no definite D call. The CDR3 consists of 14 residues. Trimming pared 0 bases from V and 5 bases from J, leaving 9 bases between. The germline V gene encodes CDR1 LGHNA and CDR2 YNFKEQ. This chain's CDR3 is CASSQDGQQDTQYF. In DNA, the CDR3 is TGTGCCAGCAGCCAAGATGGGCAGCAAGATACGCAGTATTTT.

The V call is TRBV2, the J call TRBJ2-1; D is perhaps TRBD1 or TRBD2 (6 bases each). CDR1 is SNHLY and CDR2 is FYNNEI in the germline V gene. This CDR3 has 13 residues. Trimming removed 1 base at V and 9 bases at J, with 10 bases between. Here the CDR3 DNA reads TGTGCCAGCAGTGAAGACGGGGGCACTGAGCAGTTCTTC. It codes for CASSEDGGTEQFF.

Remarks on this clonotype: Lacking the conserved final phenylalanine or tryptophan, this CDR3 likely reflects a read error. The rearrangement links TRBV11-2 to TRBJ2-7; 10 positions agree with TRBD2. Germline assignment: CDR1 SGHAT and CDR2 FQNNGV. The CDR3 runs 15 residues. V was clipped by 0 bases and J by 10 bases; unmatched bases: 9. The CDR3: CASSLEPSGSSEQYY. As DNA, the CDR3 is TGTGCCAGCAGCTTAGAGCCTAGCGGGAGCAGCGAACAGTACTAC.

This clonotype was seen repeatedly, ten times or more. V usage is TRBV13 and J usage is TRBJ2-3; perhaps TRBD1 as D (6 bases). The CDR3 consists of 15 residues. The germline V and J ends were trimmed by 4 bases and 6 bases, with 17 bases remaining between them. Looked up from germline, CDR1 is PRHDT and CDR2 is FYEKMQ (reference sequence). The CDR3: CASSSPRGMSDTQYF. For the CDR3, the DNA is TGTGCCAGCAGCTCCCCTAGGGGGATGTCTGATACGCAGTATTTT.

Many counts were recorded for this clonotype. This chain links TRBV6-1 with TRBJ1-2; D not resolved. The length of the CDR3 is 13 residues. Trimming removed 3 bases from V and 2 bases from J, with 7 bases in between. Germline-derived CDR1 and CDR2 are MNHNS and SASEGT. The CDR3 here is CASSDGANYGYTF. For the CDR3, the DNA is TGTGCCAGCAGTGATGGAGCAAACTATGGCTACACCTTC.

This clonotype was seen at least ten times. The chain recombines TRBV7-8 with TRBJ2-6; 8 bases fit TRBD2. V shed 2 bases and J 0 bases; nucleotides not matched to a gene: 6. Germline values: CDR1 SGHVS, CDR2 FQNEAQ. This CDR3 is 18 amino acids long. CDR3 region: CASSLRARGDSGANVLTF. CDR3 bases: TGTGCCAGCAGCTTAAGGGCGCGGGGGGACTCTGGGGCCAACGTCCTGACTTTC.

The chain carries TRBV11-2 and TRBJ1-6; TRBD1 might be the D (5 bases). V gave up 1 base and J gave up 13 bases, with 14 bases separating them. Germline V gene sequence: CDR1 SGHAT, CDR2 FQNNGV. This CDR3 comprises 14 residues. The CDR3 region has the DNA TGTGCCAGCAGCTTAGCGGGACCGCTCACGCCCCTCCACTTT. This sequence encodes CASSLAGPLTPLHF.

A note on this clonotype: In this CDR3 the conserved last residue, phenylalanine or tryptophan, is missing, so a read error is likely. V and J are TRBV30 and TRBJ1-1, with a tentative D call TRBD1 (5 bases). Trimming left V 0 bases short and J 0 bases short, with 11 bases between. Germline V gene data show CDR1 as GTSNPN and CDR2 as SVGIG (reference sequence). The CDR3 totals 15 residues. The CDR3 is CAWSVLGAVNTEAFL. The CDR3 DNA sequence: TGTGCCTGGAGTGTACTAGGGGCGGTGAACACTGAAGCTTTCTTA.

This clonotype was seen a single time. Lacking the conserved final phenylalanine or tryptophan, this CDR3 likely reflects a read error. The CDR3 sequence: CASSLGGLMYTSDTQYL. In nucleotides, the CDR3 is TGTGCCAGCAGCTTAGGGGGACTAATGTACACGTCTGATACGCAGTATCTT. The chain has TRBV11-2 and TRBJ2-3; TRBD2 aligns across 7 bases. J lost 6 bases, V lost 1 base, and 13 bases had no gene match. The CDR3 is 17 amino acids. CDR1 and CDR2 from the germline V gene are SGHAT and FQNNGV.

This clonotype appeared many times. This chain connects TRBV5-5 to TRBJ1-1; D remains ambiguous. The length of the CDR3 is 14 residues. V lost 2 bases to trimming and J lost 0 bases, with 8 bases between them. Germline V gene sequence: CDR1 SGHKS, CDR2 YYEKEE (reference sequence). The CDR3: CASSFTALNTEAFF. In DNA form, the CDR3 reads TGTGCCAGCAGCTTTACGGCTCTGAACACTGAAGCTTTCTTT.

A note on this clonotype: Possible read error: a much larger clone is one base away. Here the CDR3 reads CTSSFGGINGYTF. The CDR3 DNA reads TGTACCAGCAGTTTTGGAGGAATTAATGGCTACACCTTC. V gene TRBV28 combines with J gene TRBJ1-2; no reliable D call. The CDR3 runs to 13 residues. Germline V gives CDR1 MDHEN, CDR2 SYDVKM.

A few counts support this clonotype. The rearrangement uses TRBV6-6 and TRBJ2-4; 10 bases line up with TRBD1. The CDR3 has 19 residues. CDR1 is MNHNY, CDR2 SVGAGI, per germline (reference sequence). V dropped 5 bases and J dropped 0; count of bases not matched to a gene: 13. The CDR3 DNA is TGTGCCAGCAGTCTAAAGACAGGGGGCTTAGGAGTAGCCAAAAACATTCAGTACTTC. The encoded protein is CASSLKTGGLGVAKNIQYF.

In regard to this clonotype: One end of the junction varies from germline; a read error may be responsible. The chain carries TRBV4-2 and TRBJ2-3, with 8 bases matching TRBD2. The CDR3 is 15 amino acids. Per germline, CDR1 LGHNA and CDR2 YNFKEQ. This chain's CDR3 is CASSKGIAGRNTHYF. The CDR3 bases are TGTGCCAGCAGCAAAGGAATAGCGGGACGGAATACGCATTATTTT.

This clonotype is termed medium-sized. The gene calls are TRBV11-2 and TRBJ1-4; tentative D call: TRBD1 (6 bases). Germline CDR1 is SGHAT and CDR2 is FQNNGV. Trimming left V 5 bases short and J 5 bases short, with 12 bases between. The CDR3 spans 14 residues. CDR3 in amino acids: CASSPDRLNEKLFF. As DNA, the CDR3 is TGTGCCAGCAGCCCCGACAGGTTGAATGAAAAACTGTTTTTT.

This clonotype came up a few times. This chain connects TRBV2 to TRBJ1-5, with 7 bases that match TRBD1. After removal of 3 bases from V and 10 bases from J, the junction contained 6 bases not matched to a gene. This CDR3 is built from 13 residues. CDR1 and CDR2 from the germline V gene are SNHLY and FYNNEI. The CDR3 region has the DNA TGTGCCAGCAGTGAGGGGGGACAGACTCCCCAGCATTTT. Amino acid sequence: CASSEGGQTPQHF.

As to this clonotype: Possible read error: a much larger clone is one base away. The rearrangement links TRBV6-5 to TRBJ2-1; D is undetermined. This CDR3 spans 17 amino acids. CDR1 MNHEY and CDR2 SVGAGI come from the germline V gene. The CDR3 DNA is TGTGCCAGCACTCCTTCCCCCCGGTACTCCTCCTACAATGATCAGTTCTTC. Translated: CASTPSPRYSSYNDQFF.